The clone carrying this T cell receptor beta chain appeared a few times. The data belong to a study of human T cells and chemical hapten exposure. TCRdb analysed the RACE reads with MiXCR anew, one entry per CDR3 protein. The sample includes 75,000 to 100,000 distinct CDR3 sequences, roughly a tenth of them seen just once. V dropped 8 bases and J dropped 8 bases, with 22 bases sitting between them. The germline gives CDR1 SGHNT, CDR2 YENEEA. The length of the CDR3 is 14 residues. Time point indicated: patch test 2, 6 weeks after DPC sensitization. Treatment denoted: therapeutic diphenylcyclopropenone sensitization with weekly scalp DPC.

The origin of this receptor is a woman in her 40s with alopecia areata. Some clones in this sample may be carry-over from other donors' samples. The rearrangement uses TRBV11-3 and TRBJ2-7, with D possibly matching TRBD2 (6 bases). This specimen consisted of whole blood, obtained in connection with sensitization to the hapten diphenylcyclopropenone (DPC). This chain's CDR3 is CASGDSTHPTKQYF. CDR3 nucleotide sequence: TGTGCCAGCGGGGACTCAACTCATCCTACGAAGCAGTACTTC.